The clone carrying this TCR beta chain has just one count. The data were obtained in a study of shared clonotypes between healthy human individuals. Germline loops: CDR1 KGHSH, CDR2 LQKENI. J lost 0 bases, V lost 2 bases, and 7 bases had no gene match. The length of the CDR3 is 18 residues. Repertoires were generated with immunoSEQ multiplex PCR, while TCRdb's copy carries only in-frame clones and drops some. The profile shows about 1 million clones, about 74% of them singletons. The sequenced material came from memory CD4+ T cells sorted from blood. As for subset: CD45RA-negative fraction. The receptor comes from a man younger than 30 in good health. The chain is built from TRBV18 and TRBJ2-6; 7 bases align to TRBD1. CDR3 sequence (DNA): TGTGCCAGCTCACCATTCGATCCAGGGGGCTCTGGGGCCAACGTCCTGACTTTC. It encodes CASSPFDPGGSGANVLTF. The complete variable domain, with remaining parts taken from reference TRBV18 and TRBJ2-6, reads NAGVMQNPRHLVRRRGQEARLRCSPMKGHSHVYWYRQLPEEGLKFMVYLQKENIIDESGMPKERFSAEFPKEGPSILRIQQVVRGDSAAYFCASSPFDPGGSGANVLTFGAGSRLTVL.